The T cell receptor beta chain under discussion was sequenced for a study of OX40 agonist ivuxolimab in advanced cancers. Study-wide context: Earlier anti-PD-1, anti-PD-L1 or anti-CTLA-4 therapy was permitted; roughly 37% had received some. Three patients, one with hepatocellular carcinoma and two with cutaneous melanoma, achieved partial responses.

Regarding this clone: Its antigen remains unknown.

The method was immunoSEQ multiplex PCR; TCRdb's version includes in-frame clones alone and lacks a portion of them. The table shows more than 20,000 clones, with more than 75% occurring only once. Per germline, CDR1 SGHAT and CDR2 FQNNGV. The CDR3 is 13 residues long. The ends were cut back, 7 bases at V and 4 bases at J, with 13 bases in the middle. Study-wide findings and caveats: Low normalized clonal expansion also occurred in some nonresponding patients. Expanded clones were, on average, more numerous among CD8+ T cells than CD4+.

The material sequenced was CD4+ or CD8+ T cells sorted from blood, taken in a trial of the OX40 agonist ivuxolimab. This chain connects TRBV11-2 to TRBJ1-1; no reliable D call. This clonotype was sampled from an adult with an advanced solid tumor such as melanoma, head and neck, liver or kidney cancer. The CDR3 here is CASTTFVGTEAFF. The CDR3 DNA sequence: TGTGCCAGCACCACTTTCGTTGGCACTGAAGCTTTCTTT.